The clone carrying this T cell receptor (beta chain) was recorded at least ten times. Graves' hyperthyroidism qualified as stable when ophthalmopathy did not progress within 18 months. Exclusion followed for patients with uncontrolled infection, other autoimmune disease, pregnancy or lactation. Authors of the study amplified TCR beta CDR3 regions from RNA transcripts. The TCR CDR3 first-round RT-PCR relied on the HTBI primer set. TCRdb fed the multiplex PCR reads into MiXCR, producing one record per CDR3 protein. Of about 380,000 distinct CDR3 sequences listed, around 13% were seen once; the top ten hold around 10%. These data are taken from a study of T cells in Graves' hyperthyroidism and ophthalmopathy. The CDR3 sequence is 15 residues long. V dropped 3 bases and J dropped 5 bases, with 17 bases sitting between them. Germline lookup yields CDR1 WSHSY and CDR2 SAAADI.

J is TRBJ2-7 and V is TRBV10-2; D ambiguous. Sequencing was performed on blood. This TCR came from a woman aged 55-70 years with Graves' hyperthyroidism. The CDR3 DNA sequence: TGCGCCAGCAGTGAAAGGGTCGCGATAGGGAACGAGCAGTACTTC. Encoded protein: CASSERVAIGNEQYF.